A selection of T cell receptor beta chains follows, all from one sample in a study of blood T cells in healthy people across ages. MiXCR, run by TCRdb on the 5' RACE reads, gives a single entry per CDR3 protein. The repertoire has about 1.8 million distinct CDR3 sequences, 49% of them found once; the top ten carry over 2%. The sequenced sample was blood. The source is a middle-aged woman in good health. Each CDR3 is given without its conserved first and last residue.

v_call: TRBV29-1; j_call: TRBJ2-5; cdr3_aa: SVSGMQETQY
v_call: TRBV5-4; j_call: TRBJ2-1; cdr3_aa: ASSSRQHNEQF
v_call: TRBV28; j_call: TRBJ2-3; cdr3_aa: ATRLAGEADTQY
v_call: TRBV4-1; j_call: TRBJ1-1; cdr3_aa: ASSQGALNTEAF
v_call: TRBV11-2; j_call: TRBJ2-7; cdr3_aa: ASSTSRRGLAYEQY
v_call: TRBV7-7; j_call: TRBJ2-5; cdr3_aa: ASSLGPTSGETQY
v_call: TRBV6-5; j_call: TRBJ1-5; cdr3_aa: ASSYTHNQPQH
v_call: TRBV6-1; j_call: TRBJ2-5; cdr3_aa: ASSNGLTEGQY
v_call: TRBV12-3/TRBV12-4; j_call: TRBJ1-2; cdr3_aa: ASSPSPPGGYGYT
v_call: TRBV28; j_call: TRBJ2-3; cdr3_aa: ASSLLMGDYTDTQY
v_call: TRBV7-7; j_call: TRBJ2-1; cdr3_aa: ASSHGTSRSANEQF
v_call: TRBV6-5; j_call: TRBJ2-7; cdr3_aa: ASSYQQGEDSYNEQY
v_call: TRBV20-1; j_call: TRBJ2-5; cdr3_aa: SARDAFFDEQY
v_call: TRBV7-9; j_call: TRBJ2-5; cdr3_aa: ASSPLGVKGETQY
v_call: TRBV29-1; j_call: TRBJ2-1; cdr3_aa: SERTGVYNEQF
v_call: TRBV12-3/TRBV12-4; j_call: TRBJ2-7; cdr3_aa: ASSFSLGRSYEQY
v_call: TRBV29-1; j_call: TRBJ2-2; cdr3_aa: SVEGGRGEKTGELF